This entry lists 2 T cell receptor beta chains sequenced from one sample in a study of response to subunit inactivated influenza vaccine. One entry per CDR3 protein, called by TCRdb with MiXCR from the RT-PCR reads. The data show 500,000 to 550,000 distinct CDR3 sequences, approximately 22% seen once. The sample was also reused in another study, on T cells expressing NK-cell markers. As reported in that work: A 5'RACE template switching approach incorporating UMIs was used to make TCR beta cDNA.

The specimen comprised CD4+ T cells sorted from PBMCs, sampled about 11 days after vaccination. These receptors were taken from a man between 45 and 60 years old who received an inactivated influenza vaccine.

Only a few counts were recorded for this clonotype. The gene calls are TRBV7-3 and TRBJ1-5; TRBD1 matches at 7 bases. Trimming removed 5 bases from V and 2 bases from J; junction bases left unmatched: 9. Germline-derived CDR1 and CDR2 are SGHTA and FQGTGA. The CDR3 runs to 16 residues. CDR3: CASSHRGGAGNQPQHF. The CDR3 DNA follows: TGTGCCAGCAGCCACAGAGGGGGCGCGGGCAATCAGCCCCAGCATTTT.

The chain combines TRBV7-2 with TRBJ1-6, with TRBD1 matching over 8 bases. The germline V gene has CDR1 SGHTA and CDR2 FQGNSA. CDR3 size: 15 residues. Losses at the gene ends were 5 bases for V and 6 bases for J; bases not matched to a gene: 6. CDR3 in DNA: TGTGCCAGCAGCAAGGACAGGGAAATTAATTCACCCCTCCACTTT. It yields the protein CASSKDREINSPLHF. Combining the CDR3 with reference TRBV7-2 and TRBJ1-6 gives the whole variable domain GAGVSQSPSNKVTEKGKDVELRCDPISGHTALYWYRQSLGQGLEFLIYFQGNSAPDKSGLPSDRFSAERTGGSVSTLTIQRTQQEDSAVYLCASSKDREINSPLHFGNGTRLTVT.